This T cell receptor (beta chain) was identified during a study of blood T cell repertoires in COVID-19. Study information: From the United States, Italy and Spain came samples of acute and convalescent COVID-19. PBMCs, B-cell-depleted T cells, or T cells provided the cDNA or gDNA that made up the material.

The authors' processing: From reference gene primer amplification, estimates of nucleated cell counts were derived. Using immunoSEQ multiplex PCR, the repertoire was profiled, and TCRdb retains in-frame clones only, with some absent. The V and J calls and the clone size are those of that table, but D and trimming were determined from the DNA. The sample records nearly 110,000 clones, roughly 84% being singletons. The sample holds one count of this clone. The CDR3 loop spans 14 amino acids. Germline CDR1 reads MNHNY; CDR2 reads SVGAGI (reference sequence). Trimming took 4 bases from V and 6 from J; bases not matched to a gene: 3.

The rearrangement links TRBV6-6 to TRBJ2-2; 9 bases match TRBD1. The sequence was obtained from a human donor in a cohort sampled during active COVID-19. Sequencing used peripheral blood. CDR3 DNA sequence: TGTGCCAGCAGTTCCACAGGGGGCTCCGGGGAGCTGTTTTTT. Amino acids: CASSSTGGSGELFF.